Presented here are 20 T cell receptor beta chains from one specimen sequenced in a study of response to subunit inactivated influenza vaccine. Using its own MiXCR run on the RT-PCR reads, TCRdb lists one record per CDR3 protein. In the table there are 150,000 to 200,000 distinct CDR3 sequences, roughly 12% of which are singletons. This sample also appeared in a second study, on T cells expressing NK-cell markers. That work states: As the method of synthesis, 5'RACE template switching with UMIs yielded TCR beta cDNA.

The sequenced sample was CD8+ T cells sorted from PBMCs, obtained 11 to 12 days after vaccination. The receptors come from a man in his fifties who received an inactivated influenza vaccine.

The chain's CDR3 is CSVEGLSYEQYF. The CDR3 bases are TGCAGCGTTGAGGGGCTCTCCTACGAGCAGTACTTC. V and J are TRBV29-1 and TRBJ2-7, with D possibly being TRBD1 (5 bases). Germline V gene lookup returns CDR1 SQVTM and CDR2 ANQGSEA. The V and J ends lost 3 bases and 0 bases respectively, with 6 bases between them. CDR3 size: 12 residues.

This clonotype appeared a single time. The chain uses TRBV7-6 and TRBJ1-2; tentative D call: TRBD1 (6 bases). The CDR3 totals 17 residues. Trimming removed 1 base at V and 2 bases at J, with 17 bases between. Germline assignment: CDR1 SGHVS and CDR2 FNYEAQ. The DNA for the CDR3 is TGTGCCAGCAGCTTAGAGGCAGGGGCCTGGCAAAACTATGGCTACACCTTC. Its translation is CASSLEAGAWQNYGYTF.

The chain combines TRBV12-3 or TRBV12-4 with TRBJ1-4, with 9 positions matching TRBD1. The CDR3 has 15 amino acids. The J segment lost 6 bases and the V segment lost 1 base, leaving 3 bases of the junction unmatched. The CDR3 nucleotides are TGTGCCAGCAGTTTAGTGGGACAGGGTTATGAAAAACTGTTTTTT. Translating gives CASSLVGQGYEKLFF.

This clonotype was detected a few times. The chain uses TRBV28 and TRBJ1-3; tentatively, D is TRBD1 (6 bases). The V gene's germline CDR1 is MDHEN and CDR2 SYDVKM. The CDR3 is 12 residues long. The V and J ends lost 7 bases and 8 bases respectively, with 12 bases between them. As DNA, the CDR3 is TGTGCCAGCACACAGGGCTTGGACACCATATATTTT. This gives the protein CASTQGLDTIYF.

The chain couples TRBV7-3 to TRBJ2-2, with TRBD2 identical over 9 bases. V shed 5 bases, J shed 7 bases, and the junction held 8 bases outside the gene matches. This CDR3 is 15 amino acids long. From germline, CDR1 is SGHTA and CDR2 FQGTGA. The chain's CDR3 is CASSQVAGASGELFF. In DNA form, the CDR3 reads TGTGCCAGCAGCCAGGTAGCGGGAGCTAGCGGGGAGCTGTTTTTT.

This clonotype has only a few counts. The chain uses TRBV13 and TRBJ2-1; TRBD1 might be the D (5 bases). Trimming cost V 5 bases and J 4 bases, with 9 bases left between them. Germline CDR1 reads PRHDT; CDR2 reads FYEKMQ (reference sequence). This CDR3 has 13 amino acids. CDR3 amino acids: CASSPDIYNEQFF. The CDR3 DNA sequence: TGTGCCAGCAGCCCGGACATATACAATGAGCAGTTCTTC.

To note about this clonotype: One junction end does not reproduce the germline sequence, and a read error may be involved. This chain joins TRBV7-7 and TRBJ2-7; 10 nucleotides match TRBD1. This CDR3 contains 15 residues. Germline V CDR1 and CDR2: SSHAT, FNYEAQ (reference sequence). DNA of the CDR3: TGTGCTAGCAGCAACGGACAGGGGGGAGCCTACGAGCAGTACTTC. This gives the protein CASSNGQGGAYEQYF.

This clonotype was picked up a small number of times. CDR3 in DNA: TGTGCCACCAGTGTCGGGGAGGGGACTGAAGCTTTCTTT. Its translation is CATSVGEGTEAFF. The V call is TRBV24-1, the J call TRBJ1-1; a possible D gene is TRBD1 (5 bases). Germline CDR1 and CDR2: KGHDR and SFDVKD. This CDR3 is built from 13 residues. V was pared by 5 bases and J by 5 bases, with 11 bases between.

This clonotype has ten or more counts. J is TRBJ2-5 and V is TRBV12-3 or TRBV12-4, with TRBD1 matching over 9 bases. The CDR3 spans 14 residues. The junction had 2 bases not matched to a gene; V was cut back by 5 bases and J by 1 base. CDR3 protein: CASSRDRVQETQYF. The CDR3 bases are TGTGCCAGCAGTCGGGACAGGGTCCAAGAGACCCAGTACTTC.

CDR3 sequence: CAIREPGQGYEQYF. The CDR3 bases are TGTGCCATCAGGGAACCGGGACAGGGATACGAGCAGTACTTC. V is TRBV10-3 and J is TRBJ2-7; 9 positions match TRBD1. Germline V gene lookup returns CDR1 ENHRY and CDR2 SYGVKD. This CDR3 has 14 amino acids. The J segment lost 4 bases and the V segment lost 6 bases, leaving 7 bases of the junction unmatched.

Note on this clonotype: A read error may be the cause here, since a much bigger clone is one base away. The rearrangement uses TRBV10-3 and TRBJ1-1; D perhaps matches TRBD1 (5 bases). Looked up from germline, CDR1 is ENHRY and CDR2 is SYGVKD. This CDR3 spans 15 amino acids. The CDR3 spells CAISGGTMVNTEALF. The CDR3 bases are TGTGCCATCAGTGGGGGGACTATGGTGAACACTGAAGCTCTCTTT.

In DNA form, the CDR3 reads TGTGCCAGCAGTCGACGGGACGTCTCTGGGGCCAACGTCCTGACTTTC. Protein: CASSRRDVSGANVLTF. The V and J genes are TRBV6-1 and TRBJ2-6; D is tentatively TRBD1 or TRBD2 (5 bases each). Germline values: CDR1 MNHNS, CDR2 SASEGT. The CDR3 consists of 16 residues. Trimming stripped 5 bases from V and 0 bases from J, with 11 bases between.

This clonotype was seen a few times. The gene calls are TRBV18 and TRBJ2-6; D uncertain. The germline CDR1 and CDR2 sequences are KGHSH and LQKENI. There are 14 residues in the CDR3. V shed 3 bases and J shed 10 bases, with 13 bases lying between them. The DNA for the CDR3 is TGTGCCAGCTCACCCTCGAGCTCTACAAACGTCCTGACTTTC. This sequence encodes CASSPSSSTNVLTF.

The chain recombines TRBV28 with TRBJ1-2; D unclear. Trimming pared 8 bases from V and 8 bases from J, leaving 21 bases between. The CDR3 consists of 14 residues. Germline-derived CDR1 and CDR2 are MDHEN and SYDVKM. Here the CDR3 reads CASFKIGGVGGYTF. Written as DNA, the CDR3 is TGTGCCAGCTTTAAAATCGGTGGGGTGGGGGGCTACACCTTC.

The chain couples TRBV15 to TRBJ2-4, with unresolved D. The V end lost 0 bases, the J end lost 7 bases, and 13 bases lay between the germline ends. Germline lookup yields CDR1 LNHNV and CDR2 YYDKDF (reference sequence). The CDR3 loop spans 15 amino acids. The CDR3 spells CATSRDVTAMNIQYF. In DNA form, the CDR3 reads TGTGCCACCAGCAGAGATGTAACAGCTATGAACATTCAGTACTTC.

The sample holds a few counts of this clonotype. The chain combines TRBV7-2 with TRBJ2-3, with D tentatively TRBD2 (6 bases). The germline V gene encodes CDR1 SGHTA and CDR2 FQGNSA. V shed 3 bases and J shed 2 bases, with 15 bases lying between them. The CDR3 is made up of 16 amino acids. CDR3 bases: TGTGCCAGCAGCTTTTGGGCAGGCGGGATCACAGATACGCAGTATTTT. Amino acids: CASSFWAGGITDTQYF. The variable domain in full, completed from reference TRBV7-2 and TRBJ2-3, reads GAGVSQSPSNKVTEKGKDVELRCDPISGHTALYWYRQSLGQGLEFLIYFQGNSAPDKSGLPSDRFSAERTGGSVSTLTIQRTQQEDSAVYLCASSFWAGGITDTQYFGPGTRLTVL.

This clonotype was counted a few times. The chain joins TRBV3-1 to TRBJ2-5; the D gene is possibly TRBD2 (6 bases). CDR3 size: 15 residues. The ends were cut back, 4 bases at V and 2 bases at J, with 14 bases in the middle. Germline values: CDR1 LGHDT, CDR2 YNNKEL (reference sequence). The CDR3 coding sequence is TGTGCCAGCAGCCCCCTTTGGGGGGAACAAGAGACCCAGTACTTC. As protein: CASSPLWGEQETQYF.

V usage is TRBV27 and J usage is TRBJ2-3, with D perhaps TRBD1 (7 bases). This CDR3 is 15 amino acids long. Trimming took 6 bases from V and 4 from J, leaving 17 bases between them. Germline CDR1 is MNHEY and CDR2 is SMNVEV (reference sequence). The CDR3 is CASSPEGAMSDTQYF. For the CDR3, the DNA is TGTGCCAGCAGCCCGGAGGGGGCGATGTCAGATACGCAGTATTTT.

This clonotype was counted only a few times. The chain links TRBV28 to TRBJ2-1; 12 bases agree with TRBD2. With 4 bases clipped from V and 1 base from J, the junction kept 11 bases outside the gene matches. This CDR3 contains 19 residues. Looked up from germline, CDR1 is MDHEN and CDR2 is SYDVKM. CDR3 nucleotide sequence: TGTGCCAGCAGTTCCCCGACTAGCGGGAGATCACCTTCCTACAATGAGCAGTTCTTC. This translates into CASSSPTSGRSPSYNEQFF.

This clonotype was observed a handful of times. This rearrangement joins TRBV20-1 to TRBJ2-7; tentatively, D is TRBD1 or TRBD2 (6 bases each). The CDR3 covers 13 residues. The V gene lost 2 bases and the J gene lost 4 bases, with 12 bases spanning the gap. The V gene's germline CDR1 is DFQATT and CDR2 SNEGSKA (reference sequence). CDR3 in DNA: TGCAGTGCTAGACAAAGGGGGACTTACGAGCAGTACTTC. Translated, it gives CSARQRGTYEQYF.